The rows below give T cell receptor beta chains drawn from one sample of a study of PD-1 blockade in mismatch repair-deficient tumors. Sequencing used immunoSEQ multiplex PCR; TCRdb keeps in-frame clones, though not all of them. The repertoire holds 50,000 to 75,000 clones, with around 88% as singletons. Sample: peripheral blood, taken 52 weeks after starting pembrolizumab. These receptor sequences come from an adult with mismatch repair-deficient cancer. CDR3s include the opening cysteine and the closing phenylalanine or tryptophan. Fields, in order: V gene, CDR3 length, clone size, D gene, J gene, CDR3 protein, CDR3 DNA. A D gene is named only where the DNA matches it firmly. Clone size is stated in some rows and not others, as once, few, many or a class when expanded.

TRBV25-1	15	-	-	TRBJ2-7	CASSAAGGNPYEQYF	TGTGCCAGCAGTGCCGCCGGGGGTAACCCCTACGAGCAGTACTTC
TRBV27	18	-	TRBD2	TRBJ2-5	CASSSLKSSGRAGETQYF	TGTGCCAGCAGTTCGCTCAAGTCTAGCGGGAGGGCCGGGGAGACCCAGTACTTC
TRBV6-5	13	-	TRBD2	TRBJ2-7	CASSDGRAHEQYF	TGTGCCAGCAGTGACGGGAGGGCCCACGAGCAGTACTTC
TRBV30	19	-	TRBD1	TRBJ1-5	CAWSVGGGRGHYSNQPQHF	TGTGCCTGGAGTGTGGGAGGGGGCAGGGGACACTATAGCAATCAGCCCCAGCATTTT
TRBV2	14	once	-	TRBJ2-5	CASSDPGREETQYF	TGTGCCAGCAGTGATCCGGGCAGGGAGGAGACCCAGTACTTC
TRBV27	13	-	-	TRBJ1-1	CASSSAARGGAFF	TGTGCCAGCAGCTCAGCTGCCCGAGGTGGAGCTTTCTTT
TRBV18	13	few	-	TRBJ1-1	CASSPGDDTEAFF	TGTGCCAGCTCACCAGGGGATGACACTGAAGCTTTCTTT
TRBV19	12	once	-	TRBJ2-7	CASSIGVDEQYF	TGTGCCAGTAGTATCGGGGTGGACGAGCAGTACTTC
TRBV5-6	19	-	-	TRBJ1-1	CASSLALSRAGLRNTEAFF	TGTGCCAGCAGCTTGGCACTAAGTCGTGCGGGTTTGAGGAACACTGAAGCTTTCTTT
TRBV7-6	13	-	-	TRBJ1-1	CASSLGKNTEAFF	TGTGCCAGCAGCTTAGGGAAGAACACTGAAGCTTTCTTT
TRBV13	12	-	-	TRBJ2-7	CASSPRLSSVYF	TGTGCCAGCAGCCCAAGATTAAGTTCGGTATACTTC
TRBV5-1	20	-	TRBD1	TRBJ2-7	CASSLDQRGEGAEYFYEQYF	TGCGCCAGCAGCTTGGACCAGCGCGGAGAGGGGGCAGAATATTTCTACGAGCAGTACTTC
TRBV4-3	15	-	-	TRBJ2-2	CASSLGGGNTGELFF	TGCGCCAGCAGCCTTGGTGGGGGGAACACCGGGGAGCTGTTTTTT
TRBV7-9	14	-	-	TRBJ2-1	CASSLARGYNEQFF	TGTGCCAGCAGCTTAGCCAGGGGCTACAATGAGCAGTTCTTC
TRBV28	14	-	-	TRBJ2-7	CASSLGGADYEQYF	TGTGCCAGCAGTTTAGGCGGAGCTGACTACGAGCAGTACTTC
TRBV6-4	15	many	TRBD2	TRBJ2-3	CASSDGSGSTDTQYF	TGTGCCAGCAGTGACGGGAGCGGGAGTACAGATACGCAGTATTTT
TRBV10-2	12	once	-	TRBJ2-1	CATRGQYNEQFF	TGCGCCACGCGGGGACAGTACAATGAGCAGTTCTTC
TRBV7-6	13	-	-	TRBJ2-2	CASSFLGPGELFF	TGTGCCAGCAGCTTTCTAGGGCCCGGGGAGCTGTTTTTT
TRBV30	11	few	-	TRBJ2-7	CAWSSPYEQYF	TGTGCCTGGAGTTCACCTTACGAGCAGTACTTC
TRBV14	14	-	-	TRBJ2-1	CASSQRSGYHEQFF	TGTGCCAGCAGCCAGCGATCGGGGTACCATGAGCAGTTCTTC